This T cell receptor (beta chain) emerged from a study of tumor and adjacent non-tumor tissue in lung cancer. Study-wide context: On average, productive TCRbeta reads reached 4 million to 4.5 million per sample.

CDR3 length: 16 amino acids. The germline gives CDR1 SGHTA, CDR2 FQGNSA. Trimming at V came to 3 bases and at J to 6 bases, leaving 11 bases not matched to a gene. The template was RNA from unsorted bulk tissue. This clonotype came up a few times. The antigen remains undetermined. The library came from three nested PCR rounds adapted from ARM-PCR protocols. TCRdb reanalysed the multiplex PCR reads using MiXCR and keeps one entry per CDR3 protein. The data show roughly 81,000 distinct CDR3 sequences, with around 70% seen just once and around 13% held by the top ten. Overall study results and limits: TCR diversity was significantly greater in tumor than normal lung tissue.

V and J are TRBV7-2 and TRBJ1-2; TRBD1 matches 9 bases. This clonotype was obtained from an older woman with non-small cell lung cancer. The sequenced material came from lung tumor tissue. The CDR3 nucleotides read TGTGCCAGCAGCTTGGGACCAACCGGGACAGGGAATGGCTACACCTTC. This translates into CASSLGPTGTGNGYTF.